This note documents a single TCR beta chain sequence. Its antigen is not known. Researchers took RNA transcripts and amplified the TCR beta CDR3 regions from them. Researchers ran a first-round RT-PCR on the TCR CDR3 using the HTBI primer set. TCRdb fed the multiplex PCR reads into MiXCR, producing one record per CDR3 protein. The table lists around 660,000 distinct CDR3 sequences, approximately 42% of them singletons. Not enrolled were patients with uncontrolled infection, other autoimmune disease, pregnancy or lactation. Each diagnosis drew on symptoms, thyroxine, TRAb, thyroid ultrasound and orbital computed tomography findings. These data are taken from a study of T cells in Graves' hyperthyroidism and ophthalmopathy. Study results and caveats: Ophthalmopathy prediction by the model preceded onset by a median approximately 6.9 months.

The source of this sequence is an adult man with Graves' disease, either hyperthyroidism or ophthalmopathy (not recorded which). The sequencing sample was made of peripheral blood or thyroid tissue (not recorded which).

This CDR3 reads CSARREGFYNSPLHF. CDR3 DNA: TGCAGTGCGAGAAGGGAGGGCTTCTATAATTCACCCCTCCACTTT. The rearrangement joins TRBV20-1 to TRBJ1-6, with D hard to call. Germline CDR1 DFQATT, CDR2 SNEGSKA (reference sequence). The length of the CDR3 is 15 residues. V was clipped by 6 bases and J by 3 bases, with 15 bases between them.